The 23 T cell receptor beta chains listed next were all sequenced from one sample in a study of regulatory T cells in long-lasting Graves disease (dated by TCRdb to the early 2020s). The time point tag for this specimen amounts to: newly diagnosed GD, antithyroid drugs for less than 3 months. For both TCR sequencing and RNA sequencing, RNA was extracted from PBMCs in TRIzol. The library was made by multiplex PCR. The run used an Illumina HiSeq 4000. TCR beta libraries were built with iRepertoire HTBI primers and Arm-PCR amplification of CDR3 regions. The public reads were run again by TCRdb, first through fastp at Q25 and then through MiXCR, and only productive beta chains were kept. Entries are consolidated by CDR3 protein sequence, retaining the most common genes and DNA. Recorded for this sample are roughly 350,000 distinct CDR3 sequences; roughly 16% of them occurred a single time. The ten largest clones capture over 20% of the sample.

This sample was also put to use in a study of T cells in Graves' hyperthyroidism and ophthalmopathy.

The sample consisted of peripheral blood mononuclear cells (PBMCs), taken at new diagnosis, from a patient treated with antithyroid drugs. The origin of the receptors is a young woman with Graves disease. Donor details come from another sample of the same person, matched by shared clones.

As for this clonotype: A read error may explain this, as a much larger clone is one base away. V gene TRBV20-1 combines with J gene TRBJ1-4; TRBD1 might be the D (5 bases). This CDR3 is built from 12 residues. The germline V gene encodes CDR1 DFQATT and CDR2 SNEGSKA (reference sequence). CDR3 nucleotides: TGCAGTGCTTATCAGGGAGGTGAAAGACTGTTTTTT. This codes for CSAYQGGERLFF.

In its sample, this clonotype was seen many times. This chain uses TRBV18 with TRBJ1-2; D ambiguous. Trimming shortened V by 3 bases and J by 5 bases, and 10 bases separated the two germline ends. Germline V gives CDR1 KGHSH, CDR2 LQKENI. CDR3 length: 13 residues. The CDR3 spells CASSPDGLYGYTF. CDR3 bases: TGTGCCAGCTCACCTGACGGACTGTATGGCTACACCTTC.

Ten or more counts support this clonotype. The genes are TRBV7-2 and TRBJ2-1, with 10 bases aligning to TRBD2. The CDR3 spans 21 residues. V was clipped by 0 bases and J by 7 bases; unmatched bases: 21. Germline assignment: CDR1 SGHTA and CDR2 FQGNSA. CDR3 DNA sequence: TGTGCCAGCAGCTTAGCTATGAGGGGCCGACTAGCGGGTCCAATGTGGAATGAGCAGTTCTTC. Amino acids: CASSLAMRGRLAGPMWNEQFF.

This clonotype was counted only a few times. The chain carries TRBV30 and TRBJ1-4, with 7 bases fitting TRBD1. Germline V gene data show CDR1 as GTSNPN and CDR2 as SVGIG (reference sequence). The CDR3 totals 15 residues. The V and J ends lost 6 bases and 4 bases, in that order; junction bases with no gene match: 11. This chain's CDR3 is CACNPRDRVNEKLFF. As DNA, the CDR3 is TGTGCCTGTAACCCCCGGGACAGAGTTAATGAAAAACTGTTTTTT.

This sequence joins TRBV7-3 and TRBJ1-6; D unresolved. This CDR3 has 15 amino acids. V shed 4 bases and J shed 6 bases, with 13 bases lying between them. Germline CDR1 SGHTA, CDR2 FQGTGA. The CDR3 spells CASSSSTQPNSPLHF. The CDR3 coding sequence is TGTGCCAGCAGCTCGTCGACTCAACCTAATTCACCCCTCCACTTT.

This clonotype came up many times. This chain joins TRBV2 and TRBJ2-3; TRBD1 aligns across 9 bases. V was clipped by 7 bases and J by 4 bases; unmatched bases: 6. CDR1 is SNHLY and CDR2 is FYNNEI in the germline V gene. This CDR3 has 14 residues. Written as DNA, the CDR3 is TGTGCCAGCATCCGGGACAGGGTATCAGATACGCAGTATTTT. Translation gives CASIRDRVSDTQYF.

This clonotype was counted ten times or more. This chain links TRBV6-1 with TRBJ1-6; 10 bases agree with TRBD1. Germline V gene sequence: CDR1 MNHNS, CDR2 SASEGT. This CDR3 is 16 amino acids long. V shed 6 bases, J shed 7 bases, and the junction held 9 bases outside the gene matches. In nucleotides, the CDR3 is TGTGCCAGCAGAGGCTGGGGGGGACAGGGGAATTCACCCCTCCACTTT. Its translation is CASRGWGGQGNSPLHF.

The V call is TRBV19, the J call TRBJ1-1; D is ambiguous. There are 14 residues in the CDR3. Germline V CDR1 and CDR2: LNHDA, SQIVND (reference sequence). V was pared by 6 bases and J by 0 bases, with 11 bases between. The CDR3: CASREGPMNTEAFF. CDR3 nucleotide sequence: TGTGCCAGTAGGGAGGGTCCAATGAACACTGAAGCTTTCTTT.

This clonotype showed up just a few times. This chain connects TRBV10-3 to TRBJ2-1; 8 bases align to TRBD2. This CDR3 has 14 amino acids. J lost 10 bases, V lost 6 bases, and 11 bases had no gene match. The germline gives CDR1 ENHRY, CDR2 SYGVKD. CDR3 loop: CAIRNPAGAGEQFF. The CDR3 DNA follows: TGTGCCATCAGGAACCCAGCGGGAGCGGGGGAGCAGTTCTTC.

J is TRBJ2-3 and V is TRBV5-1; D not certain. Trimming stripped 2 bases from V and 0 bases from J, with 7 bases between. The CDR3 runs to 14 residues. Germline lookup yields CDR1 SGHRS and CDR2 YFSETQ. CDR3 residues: CASSLDGSTDTQYF. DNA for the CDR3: TGCGCCAGCAGCTTAGACGGAAGCACAGATACGCAGTATTTT.

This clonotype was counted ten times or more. The CDR3 spells CAWWGGEETQYF. Here the CDR3 DNA reads TGTGCCTGGTGGGGGGGCGAAGAGACCCAGTACTTC. V gene TRBV30 combines with J gene TRBJ2-5, with D possibly TRBD2 on 7 matching bases. Between the trimmed V and J ends, which lost 5 bases and 3 bases, there was a span of 10 bases. Germline V gene lookup returns CDR1 GTSNPN and CDR2 SVGIG (reference sequence). The CDR3 length is 12 residues.

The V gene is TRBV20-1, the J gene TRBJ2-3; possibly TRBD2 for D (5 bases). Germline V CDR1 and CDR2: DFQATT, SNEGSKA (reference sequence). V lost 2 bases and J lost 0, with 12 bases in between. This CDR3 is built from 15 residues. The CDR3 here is CSARIASLSTDTQYF. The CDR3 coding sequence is TGCAGTGCTAGAATAGCGTCGTTAAGCACAGATACGCAGTATTTT.

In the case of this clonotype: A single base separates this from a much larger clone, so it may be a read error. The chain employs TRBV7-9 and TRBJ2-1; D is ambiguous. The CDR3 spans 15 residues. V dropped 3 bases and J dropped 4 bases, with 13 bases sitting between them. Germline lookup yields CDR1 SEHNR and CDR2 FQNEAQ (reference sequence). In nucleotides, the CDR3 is TGTGCCAGCAGCTTTTACGTGAGTGGGTACAATGAGCAGTTCTTC. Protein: CASSFYVSGYNEQFF.

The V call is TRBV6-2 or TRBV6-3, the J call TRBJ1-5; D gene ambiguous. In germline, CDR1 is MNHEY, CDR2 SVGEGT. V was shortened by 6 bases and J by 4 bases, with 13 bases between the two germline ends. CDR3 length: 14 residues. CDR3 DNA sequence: TGTGCCAGCAGCCGGAGTTGGGAAAATCAGCCCCAGCATTTT. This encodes CASSRSWENQPQHF.

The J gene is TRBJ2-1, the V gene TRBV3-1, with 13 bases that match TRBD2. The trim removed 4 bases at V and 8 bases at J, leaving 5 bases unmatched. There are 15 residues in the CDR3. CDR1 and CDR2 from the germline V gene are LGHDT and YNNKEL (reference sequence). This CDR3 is CASSPGLAGEDEQFF. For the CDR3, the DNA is TGTGCCAGCAGCCCCGGACTAGCGGGAGAGGATGAGCAGTTCTTC.

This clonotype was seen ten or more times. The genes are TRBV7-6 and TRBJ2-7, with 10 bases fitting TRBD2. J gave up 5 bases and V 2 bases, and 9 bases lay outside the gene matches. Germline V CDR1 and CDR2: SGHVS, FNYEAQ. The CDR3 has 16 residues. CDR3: CASSLTGPSGRNEQYF. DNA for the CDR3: TGTGCCAGCAGCTTAACGGGCCCTAGCGGGAGAAACGAGCAGTACTTC.

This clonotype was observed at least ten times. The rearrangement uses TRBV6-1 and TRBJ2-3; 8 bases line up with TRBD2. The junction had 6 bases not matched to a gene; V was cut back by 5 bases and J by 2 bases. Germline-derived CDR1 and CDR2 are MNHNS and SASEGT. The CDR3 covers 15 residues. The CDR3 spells CASSHTSGPTDTQYF. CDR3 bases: TGTGCCAGCAGTCATACTAGCGGACCCACAGATACGCAGTATTTT.

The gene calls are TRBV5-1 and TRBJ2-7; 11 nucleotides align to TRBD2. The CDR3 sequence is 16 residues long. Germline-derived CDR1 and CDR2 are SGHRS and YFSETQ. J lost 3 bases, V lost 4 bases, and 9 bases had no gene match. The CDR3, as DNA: TGCGCCAGCAGCAGCCAAGGGACTAGCGGTCTCTACGAGCAGTACTTC. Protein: CASSSQGTSGLYEQYF.

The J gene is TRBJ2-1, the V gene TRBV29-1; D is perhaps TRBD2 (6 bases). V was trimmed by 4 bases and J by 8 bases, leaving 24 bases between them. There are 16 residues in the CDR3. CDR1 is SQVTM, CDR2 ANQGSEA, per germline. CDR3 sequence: CSVVRTWDSPFDEQFF. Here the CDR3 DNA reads TGCAGCGTTGTAAGAACCTGGGACTCACCGTTCGATGAGCAGTTCTTC.

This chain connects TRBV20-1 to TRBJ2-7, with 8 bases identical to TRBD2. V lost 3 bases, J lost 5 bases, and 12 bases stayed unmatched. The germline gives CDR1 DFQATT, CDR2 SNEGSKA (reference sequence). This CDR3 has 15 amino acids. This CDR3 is CSASRPAGASHEQYF. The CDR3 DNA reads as TGCAGTGCTAGTCGGCCAGCGGGAGCTTCCCACGAGCAGTACTTC.

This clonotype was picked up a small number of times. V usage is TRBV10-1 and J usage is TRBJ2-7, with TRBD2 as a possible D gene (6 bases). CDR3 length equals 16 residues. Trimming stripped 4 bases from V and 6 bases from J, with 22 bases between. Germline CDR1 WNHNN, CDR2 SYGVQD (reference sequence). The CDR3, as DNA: TGCGCCAGCAGTGCGGCCTTGGGAGGCCTTAATGCCGAGCAGTACTTC. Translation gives CASSAALGGLNAEQYF.

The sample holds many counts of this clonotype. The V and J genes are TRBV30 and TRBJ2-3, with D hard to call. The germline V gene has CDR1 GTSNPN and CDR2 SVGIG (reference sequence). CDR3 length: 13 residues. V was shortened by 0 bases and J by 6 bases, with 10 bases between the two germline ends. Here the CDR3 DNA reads TGTGCCTGGAGTGTAGGTTCGTGGGATACGCAGTATTTT. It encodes CAWSVGSWDTQYF.

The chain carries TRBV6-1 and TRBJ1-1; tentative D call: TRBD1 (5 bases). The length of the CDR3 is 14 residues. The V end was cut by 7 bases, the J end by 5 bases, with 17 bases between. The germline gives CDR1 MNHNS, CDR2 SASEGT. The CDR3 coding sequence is TGTGCCAGCAAATTTCAGGGAGAAAGTACTGAAGCTTTCTTT. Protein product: CASKFQGESTEAFF.